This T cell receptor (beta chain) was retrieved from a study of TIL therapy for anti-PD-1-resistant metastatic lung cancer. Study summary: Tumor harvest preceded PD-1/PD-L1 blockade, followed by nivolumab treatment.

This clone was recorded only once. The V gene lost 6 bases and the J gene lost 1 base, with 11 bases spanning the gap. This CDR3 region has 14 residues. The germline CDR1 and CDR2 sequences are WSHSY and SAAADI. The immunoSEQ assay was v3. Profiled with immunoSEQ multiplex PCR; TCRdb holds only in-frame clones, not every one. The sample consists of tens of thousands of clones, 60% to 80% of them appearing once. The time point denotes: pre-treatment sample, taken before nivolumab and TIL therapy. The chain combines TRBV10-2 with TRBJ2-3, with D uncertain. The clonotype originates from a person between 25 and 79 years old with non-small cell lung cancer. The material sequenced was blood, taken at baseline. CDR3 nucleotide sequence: TGCGCCAGCAGGGACCTCGCAGGCACAGATACGCAGTATTTT. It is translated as CASRDLAGTDTQYF.